Below, 11 T cell receptor beta chains from the same sample are listed, as sequenced in a study of OX40 agonist ivuxolimab in advanced cancers. Method: immunoSEQ multiplex PCR; TCRdb's copy keeps in-frame clones and lacks some. The sample includes about 79,000 clones, approximately 84% seen only once; the top ten take 3.5% to 6%. This sample comprised CD4+ or CD8+ T cells sorted from blood, obtained in a trial of the OX40 agonist ivuxolimab. Every receptor here comes from an adult with an advanced solid tumor such as melanoma, head and neck, liver or kidney cancer.

The rearrangement links TRBV9 to TRBJ2-1; 7 bases line up with TRBD1. This CDR3 has 15 residues. Germline assignment: CDR1 SGDLS and CDR2 YYNGEE. Trimming took 4 bases from V and 8 from J; bases not matched to a gene: 12. CDR3 coding DNA: TGTGCCAGCAGCACAAGATCGACAGGGCGGGATGAGCAGTTCTTC. It specifies CASSTRSTGRDEQFF. Full variable domain (outside the CDR3, taken from reference TRBV9 and TRBJ2-1): DSGVTQTPKHLITATGQRVTLRCSPRSGDLSVYWYQQSLDQGLQFLIQYYNGEERAKGNILERFSAQQFPDLHSELNLSSLELGDSALYFCASSTRSTGRDEQFFGPGTRLTVL.

CDR3 amino acids: CASSLADRGGSGYTF. In DNA, the CDR3 is TGTGCCAGCAGCTTAGCCGACAGGGGCGGAAGTGGCTACACCTTC. The chain has TRBV11-1 and TRBJ1-2, with 8 positions matching TRBD1. The V segment lost 0 bases and the J segment 7 bases; nucleotides outside the gene matches: 7. The CDR3 runs 15 residues. Per the germline V gene, CDR1 is SGHAT and CDR2 is FQDESV (reference sequence).

The chain joins TRBV2 to TRBJ2-7, with 7 bases aligning to TRBD1. Germline lookup yields CDR1 SNHLY and CDR2 FYNNEI. The CDR3 extends over 15 amino acids. Trimming cost V 6 bases and J 6 bases; bases outside gene matches: 14. The CDR3 DNA is TGTGCCAGCAGAGACTTACAGGGGACCCCGCGCGAGCAGTACTTC. Protein: CASRDLQGTPREQYF.

The chain recombines TRBV7-9 with TRBJ1-2; D uncertain. Germline CDR1 reads SEHNR; CDR2 reads FQNEAQ (reference sequence). Trimming pared 0 bases from V and 4 bases from J, leaving 15 bases between. The CDR3 consists of 16 residues. The CDR3 DNA follows: TGTGCCAGCAGCTTAGCCCTGACATCTTGGAGCTATGGCTACACCTTC. Its protein product is CASSLALTSWSYGYTF.

The chain joins TRBV18 to TRBJ1-1, with D unclear. CDR1 is KGHSH and CDR2 is LQKENI in the germline V gene. Trimming left V 6 bases short and J 3 bases short, with 14 bases between. The CDR3 totals 14 residues. The CDR3 DNA is TGTGCCAGCTCGCCCGGCTCTCGGGACACTGAAGCTTTCTTT. It is translated as CASSPGSRDTEAFF.

The J gene is TRBJ1-5, the V gene TRBV5-1, with TRBD1 matching 7 bases. Germline-derived CDR1 and CDR2 are SGHRS and YFSETQ. The CDR3 has 14 residues. Unmatched junction bases numbered 4, after V lost 4 bases and J lost 3 bases. The CDR3 DNA sequence: TGCGCCAGCAGCACGGGACAGCCCAATCAGCCCCAGCATTTT. Encoded protein: CASSTGQPNQPQHF.

This sequence joins TRBV14 and TRBJ1-1; D unresolved. The CDR3 length is 14 residues. Trimming removed 1 base at V and 4 bases at J, with 10 bases between. Looked up from germline, CDR1 is SGHDN and CDR2 is FVKESK. CDR3 sequence (DNA): TGTGCCAGCAGCCAAGGTCAGGTTAGCACTGAAGCTTTCTTT. Protein: CASSQGQVSTEAFF.

This chain links TRBV11-3 with TRBJ2-7; 8 positions agree with TRBD1. The germline V gene has CDR1 SGHNT and CDR2 YENEEA. V lost 2 bases, J lost 4 bases, and 7 bases stayed unmatched. CDR3 length: 15 amino acids. For the CDR3, the DNA is TGTGCCAGCAGCTTAAGGACAGGGAGTAGTTACGAGCAGTACTTC. Translating it yields CASSLRTGSSYEQYF.

The CDR3 here is CAWSGGMGYEQYF. In nucleotides, the CDR3 is TGTGCCTGGAGTGGAGGGATGGGGTACGAGCAGTACTTC. The chain is built from TRBV30 and TRBJ2-7; D may be TRBD2 (5 bases). Germline CDR1 is GTSNPN and CDR2 is SVGIG (reference sequence). The CDR3 runs to 13 residues. The ends were cut back, 1 base at V and 4 bases at J, with 11 bases in the middle.

This clone has just a few counts. The chain joins TRBV7-2 to TRBJ2-3; the D gene is possibly TRBD2 (5 bases). The CDR3 totals 15 residues. V was shortened by 4 bases and J by 0 bases, with 11 bases between the two germline ends. The V gene's germline CDR1 is SGHTA and CDR2 FQGNSA. CDR3 protein: CASSSDYLSTDTQYF. For the CDR3, the DNA is TGTGCCAGCAGCTCCGACTATCTCAGCACAGATACGCAGTATTTT. Filled out from reference TRBV7-2 and TRBJ2-3, the complete variable domain reads GAGVSQSPSNKVTEKGKDVELRCDPISGHTALYWYRQSLGQGLEFLIYFQGNSAPDKSGLPSDRFSAERTGGSVSTLTIQRTQQEDSAVYLCASSSDYLSTDTQYFGPGTRLTVL.

The V gene is TRBV19, the J gene TRBJ1-1, with 7 bases that match TRBD1. The CDR3 is made up of 15 amino acids. Per the germline V gene, CDR1 is LNHDA and CDR2 is SQIVND (reference sequence). The junction had 10 bases not matched to a gene; V was cut back by 5 bases and J by 4 bases. The CDR3 region has the DNA TGTGCCAGTAGTCCCCGGACAGGTACGGGCACTGAAGCTTTCTTT. Its protein is CASSPRTGTGTEAFF.